This T cell receptor beta chain was sequenced in a study of control samples from healthy donors and cancer patients (TCRdb year 2020). Libraries were built with the immunoSEQ multiplex PCR assay. The source is immuneACCESS, and TCRdb retained only in-frame sequences with V and J called. Part of the clones is not carried over; for the studies checked, unresolved V genes explain less than half of this, and the remainder is unexplained. The sample profile shows some 79,000 clones; 93% of them were found once. Clones ranked in the top ten supply 1.3% of the sample. Remarks on this clone: Its binding antigen is unknown. No much larger clone is present one base from it, and per-base qualities are unavailable.

Sequencing input: PBMCs. This TCR was sampled from a woman in her thirties or forties with lung cancer.

The CDR3 amino acid sequence is: CSVDSRTEDYGYTF. In nucleotide form, the sequence is TGCAGCGTTGATAGTAGGACAGAAGACTATGGCTACACCTTC. The rearranged chain carries TRBV29-1 and TRBJ1-2, and TRBD1 may be the D gene, going by 6 matching bases. The V and J ends are trimmed by 3 bases and 3 bases, leaving 14 bases between them. CDR3 length: 14 amino acids, cysteine to phenylalanine. The retained sequence is limited to the CDR3, 42 bases, with the frame set at the first base. The germline V gene yields SQVTM for CDR1 and ANQGSEA for CDR2.